A selection of T cell receptor beta chains follows, all from one sample in a study of regulatory T cells in long-lasting Graves disease. TCRdb passed the multiplex PCR reads through MiXCR, listing each CDR3 protein once. Of 350,000 to 450,000 distinct CDR3 sequences listed, about 11% are singletons. This sample was shared with a second study, whose subject was T cells in Graves' hyperthyroidism and ophthalmopathy.

Sequenced material: peripheral blood mononuclear cells (PBMCs), taken at new diagnosis, from a patient treated with antithyroid drugs. The receptor set was obtained from a woman between 18 and 29 years old with Graves disease. The CDR3 runs from the conserved cysteine through the conserved F or W. A D gene is named only where the DNA matches it firmly. Size is omitted from some rows. Given values are once, few, many or a class for expanded clones.

J gene,D gene,V gene,clone size,CDR3 DNA,CDR3 protein
TRBJ2-7,TRBD2,TRBV30,many,TGTGCCTGTGCAGCGAGCGGGAGGGCTTTCTACGAGCAGTACTTC,CACAASGRAFYEQYF
TRBJ2-5,TRBD1,TRBV6-1,many,TGTGCCACTGGGGGACAGATGCGAGGAGAGACCCAGTACTTC,CATGGQMRGETQYF
TRBJ2-7,NA,TRBV20-1,many,TGCTCCTGGGGCGGGCAGGGCTCCTACGAGCAGTACTTC,CSWGGQGSYEQYF
TRBJ2-7,TRBD2,TRBV12-3/TRBV12-4,many,TGTGCCAGCAGACTGTCCCCGCCCCGGGGGGGTCGCTACGAGCAGTACTTC,CASRLSPPRGGRYEQYF
TRBJ2-5,NA,TRBV20-1,many,TGCAGTGCCACTACTCCTCGGGAGACCCAGTACTTC,CSATTPRETQYF
TRBJ2-3,NA,TRBV5-5,few,TGTGCCAGCAGCTTATACCAAGGGGCAAAAAGGACAGATGCGCAGTATTTT,CASSLYQGAKRTDAQYF
TRBJ1-6,NA,TRBV10-3,many,TGTGCCATCAGTGATCCCGCAGGGACCGATTACTCCTATAATTCACCCCTCCACTTT,CAISDPAGTDYSYNSPLHF
TRBJ1-1,NA,TRBV7-9,many,TGTGCCAGCAGGCCGAGACAGAATCTGAACACTGAAGCTTTCTTT,CASRPRQNLNTEAFF
TRBJ1-3,TRBD1,TRBV29-1,few,TGCAGCGCCCGTGGACAGGGTGCAGGAAACACCATATATTTT,CSARGQGAGNTIYF
TRBJ2-3,NA,TRBV27,few,TGTGCCAGCAGTCCCCTCCTGGGGAGCACAGATACGCACTATTTT,CASSPLLGSTDTHYF
TRBJ2-1,NA,TRBV10-1,few,TGCGCCAGCAGTGAACAGGAACTAGATGACAATGAGCAGTTCTTC,CASSEQELDDNEQFF
TRBJ2-5,TRBD2,TRBV2,many,TGTGCCAGCAGTCTAGCGGGAGGGCCGTTAGAGACCCAGTACTTC,CASSLAGGPLETQYF
TRBJ2-3,NA,TRBV20-1,many,TGCAGTGCTAGAGACCCCCGTGCTAGCACAGATACGCAGTATTTT,CSARDPRASTDTQYF
TRBJ2-1,NA,TRBV24-1,many,TGTGCCACCAGTGATTTGCGAGGGGAGACCTACAATGAGCAGTTCTTC,CATSDLRGETYNEQFF
TRBJ1-5,NA,TRBV7-9,many,TGTGCCAGCAGCCAAGGGACACTGAGCAATCAGCCCCAGCATTTT,CASSQGTLSNQPQHF
TRBJ2-7,TRBD2,TRBV15,many,TGTGCCACCAGCAGAGCTGGGGGGGCCTACGAGCAGTACTTC,CATSRAGGAYEQYF
TRBJ1-2,TRBD1,TRBV20-1,many,TGCAGTGCTCCCGATTGGAGTTGGACAGGGCATGGCTACACCTTC,CSAPDWSWTGHGYTF
TRBJ1-2,TRBD1,TRBV6-1,NA,TGTGCCAGCAGTGGACAGGGTGACGGCTATGGCTACACCTTC,CASSGQGDGYGYTF
TRBJ2-2,NA,TRBV19,many,TGTGCCAGTAAAAGGCGACAGATGAACACCGGGGAGCTGTTTTTT,CASKRRQMNTGELFF
TRBJ2-1,TRBD2,TRBV7-6,many,TGTGCCAGCAGCTCCCCCTCGGGGCCTAGCGGGGGCAATGAGCAGTTCTTC,CASSSPSGPSGGNEQFF
TRBJ2-4,NA,TRBV12-3/TRBV12-4,many,TGTGCCAGCAGTCCTCCGGGTACCTTGTCCAAAAACATTCAGTACTTC,CASSPPGTLSKNIQYF
TRBJ2-1,TRBD2,TRBV7-3,many,TGTGCCAGCAGCTTAATCCCTAGACCGGGACTAGCGGGAAACTACTACAATGAGCAGTTCTTC,CASSLIPRPGLAGNYYNEQFF
TRBJ2-4,NA,TRBV7-8,many,TGTGCCAGCAGCGGAGGGGGGGCCAAAAACATTCAGTACTTC,CASSGGGAKNIQYF
TRBJ2-1,NA,TRBV14,NA,TGTGCCAGCAGCCAAATAAGCGTCGCCTACAATGAGCAGTTCTTC,CASSQISVAYNEQFF
TRBJ2-3,TRBD2,TRBV7-9,many,TGTGCCAGCAGCAAAACTAGCGGGGGCACCGCAGATACGCAGTATTTT,CASSKTSGGTADTQYF
TRBJ2-7,NA,TRBV29-1,NA,TGCAGCGTTGCAGTGCCGAGCTCCTACGAGCAGTACTTC,CSVAVPSSYEQYF
TRBJ1-3,NA,TRBV30,many,TGTGCCTGGAGTGTATCGGGAAACACCATATATTTT,CAWSVSGNTIYF
TRBJ1-2,NA,TRBV4-2,NA,TGTGCCAGCAGTTGGCGGAATGCTAACTATGGCTACACCTTC,CASSWRNANYGYTF
TRBJ2-1,NA,TRBV7-2,many,TGTGCCAGCAGCGATTCTAGTTTCCATGAGCAGTTCTTC,CASSDSSFHEQFF
TRBJ1-1,NA,TRBV11-2,many,TGTGCCAGCAGCTTAGGTGGGAACACGGCTTTCTTT,CASSLGGNTAFF
TRBJ2-5,NA,TRBV3-1,many,TGTGCCAGCAGCCTCTTCGGGATAGAGGAGACCCAGTACTTC,CASSLFGIEETQYF
TRBJ2-3,NA,TRBV5-1,many,TGTGCCAGCAGCCCCGACAGGGAGGTCCCGAATTTT,CASSPDREVPNF
TRBJ1-1,TRBD1,TRBV12-3/TRBV12-4,many,TGTGCCAGCAGCCCAGGGGGTCGGGCACAGAACACTGAAGCTTTCTTT,CASSPGGRAQNTEAFF
TRBJ2-2,NA,TRBV9,many,TGTGCCAGCGGGAGAGAGGCCGGGGAGCTGTTTTTT,CASGREAGELFF
TRBJ1-2,NA,TRBV7-9,many,TGTGCCAGCAGCCTGTTGACAGAGACCTATGGCTACACCTTC,CASSLLTETYGYTF
TRBJ1-5,NA,TRBV24-1,many,TGTGCCACCAGTCAGGGAGAGCGTCAGCCCCAGCATTTT,CATSQGERQPQHF
TRBJ2-5,NA,TRBV6-1,many,TGTGCCAGCAGTCGAACAATCGGCGAGACCCAGTACTTC,CASSRTIGETQYF
TRBJ1-5,NA,TRBV12-3/TRBV12-4,many,TGTGCCAGCAGTTTAGCCTATTCGGCCGATCAGCCCCAGCATTTT,CASSLAYSADQPQHF
TRBJ2-1,TRBD1,TRBV7-8,many,TGTGCCAGCAGCTTCCCTAGGACAGGGGGCACGAATGAGCAGTTCTTC,CASSFPRTGGTNEQFF
TRBJ1-5,NA,TRBV6-5,few,TGTGCCAGCAGTTATGGACCGGGGCACAGGAGCCAGCCCCAGCATTTT,CASSYGPGHRSQPQHF
TRBJ2-1,NA,TRBV2,many,TGTGCCAGCAGTGAGATTAGCGGCAAACACAATGAGCAGTTCTTC,CASSEISGKHNEQFF
TRBJ2-1,TRBD2,TRBV7-9,few,TGTGCCAGCAGCCCTAGTAGCGGGCGCTCCTACAATGAGCAGTTCTTC,CASSPSSGRSYNEQFF
TRBJ1-6,NA,TRBV20-1,few,TGCAGTGCTAGAGAAGGGACCTTAGGGTCACCCCTCCACTTT,CSAREGTLGSPLHF
TRBJ2-5,TRBD1,TRBV27,NA,TGTGCCAGCAGAACAGGGACAGTCAAAGAGACCCAGTACTTC,CASRTGTVKETQYF
TRBJ2-3,NA,TRBV11-2,many,TGTGCCAGCAGCCGACTATTAAGGGCAGATACGCAGTATTTT,CASSRLLRADTQYF
TRBJ1-1,NA,TRBV12-3/TRBV12-4,many,TGTGCCAGCAGTTTCACTTGGGAGAAAGCTTTCTTT,CASSFTWEKAFF
TRBJ2-7,NA,TRBV7-2,many,TGTGCCAGCAGCTTTGAGGGGGCGGAGGGCTACGAGCAGTACTTC,CASSFEGAEGYEQYF
TRBJ1-1,NA,TRBV4-2,NA,TGTGCCAGCAGCCAAGCACGGGTATATGGGAACACTGAAGCTTTCTTT,CASSQARVYGNTEAFF
TRBJ2-7,NA,TRBV19,few,TGTGCCAGTAGTATAGATTATAATGGGGCTGGCGAGCAGTACTTC,CASSIDYNGAGEQYF
TRBJ2-2,TRBD1,TRBV7-8,many,TGTGCCAGCAGCCCGGGACAGGGGTATCCTATTGTCGGGGAGCTGTTTTTT,CASSPGQGYPIVGELFF
TRBJ1-6,TRBD1,TRBV4-1,many,TGCGCCAGCCAGACAGGGACCACATATAATTCACCCCTCCACTTT,CASQTGTTYNSPLHF
TRBJ2-1,NA,TRBV20-1,NA,TGCAGTGCCCCCCCGGAGGGCGCCTACAATGAGCAGTTCTTC,CSAPPEGAYNEQFF
TRBJ1-3,TRBD1,TRBV12-3/TRBV12-4,many,TGTGCCAGCAGTCCGCTACCGGGACAGAAAAAAGCAAGCTCTGGAAACACCATATATTTT,CASSPLPGQKKASSGNTIYF
TRBJ2-4,NA,TRBV11-2,many,TGTGCCAGCAGCTCCACCGAGGGGTACTCGGAAGCCAAAAACATTCAGTACTTC,CASSSTEGYSEAKNIQYF
TRBJ2-1,TRBD2,TRBV29-1,many,TGCAGCGTGGACGGACTAGCGGGGGGGCTCGGCAATGAGCAGTTCTTC,CSVDGLAGGLGNEQFF
TRBJ1-5,NA,TRBV12-5,many,TGTGCTAGTGGTTTGGTAGGGCGGCGAGGGGGCAATCAGCCCCAGCATTTT,CASGLVGRRGGNQPQHF
TRBJ1-2,NA,TRBV2,many,TGTGCCAGCAAACCGGGGGACTCCACCTTC,CASKPGDSTF
TRBJ2-3,TRBD2,TRBV20-1,NA,TGCAGTGCTATCCCCCCTTTGCTAGCGGGGAGGGGCGCAACGCAGTATTTT,CSAIPPLLAGRGATQYF
TRBJ1-1,NA,TRBV15,many,TGTGCCACCAGCAGAGTTAGGGGCATGAACACTGAAGCTTTCTTT,CATSRVRGMNTEAFF
TRBJ2-1,NA,TRBV7-2,many,TGTGCCAGCAGCTTAGGGGGGGCCTCCTACAATGAGCAGTTCTTC,CASSLGGASYNEQFF